One and the same sample provided the 9 T cell receptor beta chains below, sequenced in a study of blood T cell repertoires in COVID-19. The protocol was immunoSEQ multiplex PCR, while the TCRdb copy is restricted to in-frame clones and leaves out a portion. The table has under 60,000 clones, about 87% seen once. Sequencing input: peripheral blood. The receptors stem from a human donor with active COVID-19. The donor label of this sample is uncertain.

The V call is TRBV3-1 (or the pseudogene TRBV3-2), the J call TRBJ2-5; 13 bases match TRBD2. Trimming at V came to 4 bases and at J to 5 bases, leaving 7 bases not matched to a gene. Germline CDR1 LGHDT, CDR2 YNNKEL (reference sequence). The CDR3 consists of 16 residues. Written as DNA, the CDR3 is TGTGCCAGCAGCCGCCGGACTAGCGGGAGTCGGGAGACCCAGTACTTC. Translated, it gives CASSRRTSGSRETQYF.

This clone appeared once. The J gene is TRBJ1-4, the V gene TRBV5-1, with a tentative D call TRBD1 (5 bases). This CDR3 region has 14 residues. Between the trimmed V and J ends, which lost 6 bases and 0 bases, there was a span of 9 bases. Germline CDR1 reads SGHRS; CDR2 reads YFSETQ. The DNA of the CDR3 is TGCGCCAGCAAGCAGACAGCAACTAATGAAAAACTGTTTTTT. It yields the protein CASKQTATNEKLFF.

V usage is TRBV6-5 and J usage is TRBJ2-2; 10 bases agree with TRBD1. Trimming at V came to 6 bases and at J to 4 bases, leaving 2 bases not matched to a gene. The CDR3 has 14 residues. CDR1 MNHEY and CDR2 SVGAGI come from the germline V gene. The CDR3 DNA reads TGTGCCAGCAGGGGGGACAGGGGCACCGGGGAGCTGTTTTTT. This sequence encodes CASRGDRGTGELFF.

Here the CDR3 reads CSAGTGGGYTF. In nucleotides, the CDR3 is TGCAGTGCTGGGACAGGGGGTGGCTACACCTTC. This chain connects TRBV20-1 to TRBJ1-2; 11 bases are shared with TRBD1. Germline CDR1 DFQATT, CDR2 SNEGSKA (reference sequence). V lost 5 bases to trimming and J lost 7 bases; unmatched junction nucleotides: 0. CDR3 length: 11 residues.

CDR3 DNA sequence: TGCGCCAGCAGCTTGGACCCAGGGACAGGGGGCACCTTC. Its translation: CASSLDPGTGGTF. The chain uses TRBV5-1 and TRBJ1-2, with TRBD1 identical over 11 bases. V dropped 0 bases and J dropped 13; count of bases not matched to a gene: 5. The CDR3 extends over 13 amino acids. The V gene's germline CDR1 is SGHRS and CDR2 YFSETQ.

The gene calls are TRBV25-1 and TRBJ1-1; TRBD1 agrees at 7 bases. Germline CDR1 and CDR2: MGHDK and SYGVNS. This CDR3 has 13 residues. V lost 6 bases and J lost 7; bases outside the gene matches: 8. CDR3 nucleotides: TGTGCCAGCAGCCTGACAGGGATTAGTGAAGCTTTCTTT. Its protein product is CASSLTGISEAFF.

This sequence joins TRBV19 and TRBJ2-4; D is unresolved. Germline-derived CDR1 and CDR2 are LNHDA and SQIVND (reference sequence). V shed 6 bases and J shed 1 base, with 10 bases lying between them. The CDR3 totals 14 residues. CDR3 bases: TGTGCCAGTAGATCCCCATCCGCCAAAAACATTCAGTACTTC. Its protein product is CASRSPSAKNIQYF.

The count of this clone is one. This rearrangement joins TRBV2 to TRBJ1-5, with no clear D. V shed 7 bases and J shed 1 base, with 14 bases lying between them. Per germline, CDR1 SNHLY and CDR2 FYNNEI. There are 15 residues in the CDR3. Here the CDR3 reads CASTPGEKSNQPQHF. The CDR3 DNA is TGTGCCAGCACCCCGGGAGAGAAGAGCAATCAGCCCCAGCATTTT. The variable domain in full, completed from reference TRBV2 and TRBJ1-5, reads EPEVTQTPSHQVTQMGQEVILRCVPISNHLYFYWYRQILGQKVEFLVSFYNNEISEKSEIFDDQFSVERPDGSNFTLKIRSTKLEDSAMYFCASTPGEKSNQPQHFGDGTRLSIL.

The gene calls are TRBV12-3 or TRBV12-4 and TRBJ1-1, with D perhaps matching TRBD1 (6 bases). Trimming removed 3 bases from V and 10 bases from J, with 12 bases in between. The CDR3 is 12 residues long. The CDR3 DNA reads as TGTGCCAGCAGTTTCCGGGGGGCTGGAGCTTTCTTT. This encodes CASSFRGAGAFF.